This T cell receptor beta chain was documented in a study of T cell responses to AZD1222 COVID-19 vaccine. Overall study results and limits: Baseline serostatus was positive in only six AZD1222 recipients. A mostly white British donor set with more females was recruited, and clonal diversity was possibly underestimated.

With V trimmed by 7 bases and J by 6 bases, 14 bases remained unmatched. Germline V gene data show CDR1 as SEHNR and CDR2 as FQNEAQ (reference sequence). This CDR3 spans 16 amino acids. With respect to this clone: Its antigen remains unknown.

Assay: immunoSEQ multiplex PCR; the TCRdb copy retains only in-frame clones and omits some. This table holds some 120,000 clones, roughly 91% found once. This receptor was obtained from an adult in good health. Here the sequenced sample was peripheral blood, taken on day 0 of MenACWY control vaccination. The V gene is TRBV7-9, the J gene TRBJ2-7; 11 bases match TRBD2. In DNA form, the CDR3 reads TGTGCCAGCACCGGGGGGGCTAGCGGGAGGCCCCTCGAGCAGTACTTC. Translating gives CASTGGASGRPLEQYF.